The 13 T cell receptor beta chains reported below all come from one sample, sequenced in a study of blood T cell repertoires in COVID-19. Here immunoSEQ multiplex PCR was the method, and the copy in TCRdb shows in-frame clones only, minus some. Among roughly 220,000 clones, more than 65% were seen once, and the ten largest hold roughly 3%. The specimen sequenced was peripheral blood. The receptor set was obtained from a woman aged 25-40 years who had recovered from COVID-19.

This sequence joins TRBV19 and TRBJ2-1; D is possibly TRBD2 (5 bases). V was pared by 2 bases and J by 12 bases, with 17 bases between. Germline V lookup: CDR1 LNHDA, CDR2 SQIVND (reference sequence). This CDR3 is built from 14 residues. CDR3 amino acids: CASSIPGLEFWQFF. As DNA, the CDR3 is TGTGCCAGTAGTATACCGGGATTGGAATTCTGGCAGTTCTTC.

The chain carries TRBV6-1 and TRBJ2-1; D is perhaps TRBD2 (5 bases). The CDR3 covers 15 residues. Trimming pared 0 bases from V and 6 bases from J, leaving 12 bases between. Germline V gene lookup returns CDR1 MNHNS and CDR2 SASEGT. CDR3 sequence: CASSEAQDLTNEQFF. The CDR3, as DNA: TGTGCCAGCAGTGAAGCGCAGGACTTAACCAATGAGCAGTTCTTC.

This chain connects TRBV5-4 to TRBJ2-1; D is possibly TRBD2 (5 bases). The germline V and J ends were trimmed by 5 bases and 5 bases, with 17 bases remaining between them. Germline values: CDR1 SGHNT, CDR2 YYREEE (reference sequence). The CDR3 runs 15 residues. This chain's CDR3 is CASSPDTGRDNEQFF. The CDR3 nucleotides are TGTGCCAGCAGTCCCGACACGGGAAGGGACAATGAGCAGTTCTTC.

This chain connects TRBV10-1 to TRBJ2-4, with D unresolved. Trimming removed 3 bases from V and 10 bases from J, with 13 bases in between. Germline CDR1 WNHNN, CDR2 SYGVQD (reference sequence). The CDR3 consists of 13 residues. The CDR3 coding sequence is TGCGCCAGCAGTGACAATACCCTCGGGATTCAGTACTTC. Protein product: CASSDNTLGIQYF.

V gene TRBV11-2 combines with J gene TRBJ2-7; D is perhaps TRBD2 (6 bases). Germline values: CDR1 SGHAT, CDR2 FQNNGV. The CDR3 is 12 amino acids. Trimming stripped 4 bases from V and 3 bases from J, with 7 bases between. The CDR3 DNA reads as TGTGCCAGCAGCTCCGGGGGCTACGAGCAGTACTTC. Its translation: CASSSGGYEQYF.

This chain uses TRBV15 with TRBJ2-1; D remains unclear. Germline V CDR1 and CDR2: LNHNV, YYDKDF (reference sequence). V lost 0 bases and J lost 12, with 9 bases in between. The CDR3 is 12 residues long. CDR3 sequence: CATSRDRTGQFF. CDR3 coding DNA: TGTGCCACCAGCAGAGATAGAACGGGGCAGTTCTTC.

The chain recombines TRBV15 with TRBJ2-1; D unresolved. This CDR3 contains 15 residues. Trimming stripped 0 bases from V and 0 bases from J, with 6 bases between. Germline V gene sequence: CDR1 LNHNV, CDR2 YYDKDF (reference sequence). The CDR3 nucleotides are TGTGCCACCAGCAGAGACGATAGCTCCTACAATGAGCAGTTCTTC. This gives the protein CATSRDDSSYNEQFF.

This chain links TRBV18 with TRBJ1-1; tentatively, D is TRBD1 (5 bases). This CDR3 is built from 16 residues. With 3 bases removed from V and 4 bases from J, the gap between germline ends came to 18 bases. CDR1 KGHSH and CDR2 LQKENI come from the germline V gene. The CDR3: CASSPGYRWRITEAFF. In DNA, the CDR3 is TGTGCCAGCTCACCGGGATACAGGTGGAGAATCACTGAAGCTTTCTTT.

V is TRBV15 and J is TRBJ1-1, with a tentative D call TRBD1 (6 bases). This CDR3 spans 15 amino acids. The germline gives CDR1 LNHNV, CDR2 YYDKDF (reference sequence). Deletions cut 3 bases from V and 4 bases from J, with 15 bases between. CDR3 residues: CATSSGQIESTEAFF. The CDR3 DNA reads as TGTGCCACCAGCAGTGGACAGATCGAGTCCACTGAAGCTTTCTTT.

V is TRBV15 and J is TRBJ2-7; 10 nucleotides align to TRBD2. J lost 0 bases, V lost 0 bases, and 2 bases had no gene match. There are 16 residues in the CDR3. Per the germline V gene, CDR1 is LNHNV and CDR2 is YYDKDF (reference sequence). The CDR3 protein is CATSREGLASSYEQYF. CDR3 bases: TGTGCCACCAGCAGAGAGGGACTAGCGAGCTCCTACGAGCAGTACTTC.

The chain has TRBV27 and TRBJ1-1; TRBD1 agrees at 7 bases. With 0 bases clipped from V and 1 base from J, the junction kept 2 bases outside the gene matches. Germline lookup yields CDR1 MNHEY and CDR2 SMNVEV (reference sequence). The CDR3 runs 15 residues. The DNA of the CDR3 is TGTGCCAGCAGTTTATCGACAGGGAGGAACACTGAAGCTTTCTTT. Residues: CASSLSTGRNTEAFF.

The gene calls are TRBV18 and TRBJ1-1; D is ambiguous. Trimming shortened V by 6 bases and J by 1 base, and 9 bases separated the two germline ends. Germline CDR1 reads KGHSH; CDR2 reads LQKENI. The CDR3 contains 13 residues. CDR3 in amino acids: CASSPQSNTEAFF. The CDR3 bases are TGTGCCAGCTCTCCCCAATCGAACACTGAAGCTTTCTTT.

This clone was counted a few times. The rearrangement uses TRBV5-1 and TRBJ2-2; D may be TRBD2 (6 bases). Germline V CDR1 and CDR2: SGHRS, YFSETQ. CDR3 size: 13 residues. V was trimmed by 7 bases and J by 3 bases, leaving 10 bases between them. The CDR3 nucleotides read TGCGCCAGCCTCCCGGGAGACACCGGGGAGCTGTTTTTT. This gives the protein CASLPGDTGELFF. Full variable domain (remainder filled in from reference TRBV5-1 and TRBJ2-2): KAGVTQTPRYLIKTRGQQVTLSCSPISGHRSVSWYQQTPGQGLQFLFEYFSETQRNKGNFPGRFSGRQFSNSRSEMNVSTLELGDSALYLCASLPGDTGELFFGEGSRLTVL.